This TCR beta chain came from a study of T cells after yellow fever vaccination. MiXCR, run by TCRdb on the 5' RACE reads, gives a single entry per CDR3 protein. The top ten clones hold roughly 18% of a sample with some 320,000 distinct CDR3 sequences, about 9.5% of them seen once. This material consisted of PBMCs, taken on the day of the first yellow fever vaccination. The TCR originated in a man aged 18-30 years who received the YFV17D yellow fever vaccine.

The CDR3 spells CASSSGTDDSPLHF. CDR3 in DNA: TGCGCCAGCAGTTCCGGGACGGATGATTCACCCCTCCACTTT. This chain links TRBV5-1 with TRBJ1-6; tentative D call: TRBD1 (5 bases). The ends were cut back, 5 bases at V and 8 bases at J, with 14 bases in the middle. The CDR3 has 14 amino acids. In germline, CDR1 is SGHRS, CDR2 YFSETQ.